These 6 T cell receptor beta chains were all obtained from the same sample, sequenced in a study of shared clonotypes between healthy human individuals. Sequencing used immunoSEQ multiplex PCR; TCRdb keeps in-frame clones, though not all of them. This table holds over a million clones, roughly 95% found once. Sequencing used naive CD4+ T cells sorted from blood. Documented subset: CD45RA+ positively selected. All receptors derive from a man under 40 in good health.

The V and J genes are TRBV7-9 and TRBJ2-5; 12 positions agree with TRBD1. J was trimmed by 5 bases and V by 5 bases; bases with no gene match: 6. The CDR3 extends over 15 amino acids. The germline V gene has CDR1 SEHNR and CDR2 FQNEAQ (reference sequence). CDR3 bases: TGTGCCAGCAGCGGAGGGACAGGGGGCGCGGAGACCCAGTACTTC. This sequence encodes CASSGGTGGAETQYF.

This chain joins TRBV29-1 and TRBJ2-3, with D perhaps matching TRBD2 (5 bases). CDR1 and CDR2 from the germline V gene are SQVTM and ANQGSEA. The CDR3 loop spans 14 amino acids. Deletions cut 4 bases from V and 1 base from J, with 12 bases between. The CDR3 is CSVVRLAGTDTQYF. CDR3 nucleotides: TGCAGCGTTGTTCGTCTAGCTGGCACAGATACGCAGTATTTT.

The chain's CDR3 is CSVERDSGTDTQYF. In DNA, the CDR3 is TGCAGCGTTGAAAGGGACAGTGGCACAGATACGCAGTATTTT. The gene calls are TRBV29-1 and TRBJ2-3; 7 positions match TRBD1. CDR3 length: 14 residues. Germline CDR1 is SQVTM and CDR2 is ANQGSEA. V dropped 2 bases and J dropped 1; count of bases not matched to a gene: 3.

The gene calls are TRBV5-4 and TRBJ1-1, with D possibly matching TRBD1 (5 bases). The germline V and J ends were trimmed by 2 bases and 2 bases, with 7 bases remaining between them. CDR1 SGHNT and CDR2 YYREEE come from the germline V gene (reference sequence). The CDR3 is 13 residues long. This chain's CDR3 is CASSFQGNTEAFF. DNA of the CDR3: TGTGCCAGCAGCTTTCAGGGAAACACTGAAGCTTTCTTT.

This chain uses TRBV9 with TRBJ1-2; TRBD1 matches 7 bases. CDR3 size: 13 residues. J gave up 5 bases and V 3 bases, and 4 bases lay outside the gene matches. Germline CDR1 is SGDLS and CDR2 is YYNGEE. CDR3 residues: CASSATGLYGYTF. The CDR3 nucleotides are TGTGCCAGCAGCGCGACAGGGCTGTATGGCTACACCTTC.

V gene TRBV10-3 combines with J gene TRBJ2-7; D possibly corresponds to TRBD1 (6 bases). The V gene lost 6 bases and the J gene lost 0 bases, with 12 bases spanning the gap. The CDR3 is 14 amino acids. Germline V gene lookup returns CDR1 ENHRY and CDR2 SYGVKD. CDR3 sequence: CAIRDSLSSYEQYF. Written as DNA, the CDR3 is TGTGCCATCAGGGACAGCCTAAGCTCCTACGAGCAGTACTTC.